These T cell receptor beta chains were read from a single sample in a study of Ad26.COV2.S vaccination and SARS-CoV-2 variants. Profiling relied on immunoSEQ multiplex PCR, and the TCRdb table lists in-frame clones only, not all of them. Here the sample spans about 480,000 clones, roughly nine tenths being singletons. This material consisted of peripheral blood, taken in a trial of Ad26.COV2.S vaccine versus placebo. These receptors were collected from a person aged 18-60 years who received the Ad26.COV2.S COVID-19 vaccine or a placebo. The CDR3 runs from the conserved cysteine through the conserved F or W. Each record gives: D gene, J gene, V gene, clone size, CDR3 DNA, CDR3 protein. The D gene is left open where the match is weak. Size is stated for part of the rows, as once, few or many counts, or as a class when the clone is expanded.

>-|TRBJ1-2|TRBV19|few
TGTGCCAGTATAATGGGGCAGTTCAACTATGGCTACACCTTC
CASIMGQFNYGYTF
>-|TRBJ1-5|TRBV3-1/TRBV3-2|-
TGTGCCAGCAGCCAAGGTGGAGTCAGGCCCCAGCATTTT
CASSQGGVRPQHF
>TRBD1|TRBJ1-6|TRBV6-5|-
TGTGCCAGCCACCGGGACAGGGGTGGGTCACCCCTCCACTTT
CASHRDRGGSPLHF
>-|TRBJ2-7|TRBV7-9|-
TGTGCCAGCAGCCCCCAAGCGGAATCCTACGAGCAGTACTTC
CASSPQAESYEQYF
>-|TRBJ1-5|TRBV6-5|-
TGTGCCAGCAGATCTATAATAATCGGCAATCAGCCCCAGCATTTT
CASRSIIIGNQPQHF
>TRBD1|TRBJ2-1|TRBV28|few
TGTGCCAGCAGGTCACCGGGACAGAACAATGAGCAGTTCTTC
CASRSPGQNNEQFF
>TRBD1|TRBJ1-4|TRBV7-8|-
TGTGCCAGCAGCTTGACAGGGCTTAATGAAAAACTGTTTTTT
CASSLTGLNEKLFF
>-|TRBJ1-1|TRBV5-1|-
TGCGCCAGCAGCTTGGGTGGGACGGGGAACACTGAAGCTTTCTTT
CASSLGGTGNTEAFF
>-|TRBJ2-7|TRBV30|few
TGTGCCTCTAAACAGGGTACCTACGAGCAGTACTTC
CASKQGTYEQYF
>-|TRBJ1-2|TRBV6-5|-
TGTGCCAGCAGCCGGGCCGCGGCCCTCCATGGCTACACCTTC
CASSRAAALHGYTF
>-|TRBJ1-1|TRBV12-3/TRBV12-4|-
TGTGCCAGCAAACTTAGTGGATTTGAAGCTTTCTTT
CASKLSGFEAFF
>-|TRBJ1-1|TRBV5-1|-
TGCGCCAGCAGCTTGGGGGACATCACGAACACTGAAGCTTTCTTT
CASSLGDITNTEAFF
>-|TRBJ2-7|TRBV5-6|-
TGTGCCAGCAGCTTTTGGCAGGGACGTATTTTATCCTACGAGCAGTACTTC
CASSFWQGRILSYEQYF
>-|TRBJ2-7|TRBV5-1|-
TGCGCCAGCAGCTTGAGAAGCACGGGCTACGAGCAGTACTTC
CASSLRSTGYEQYF
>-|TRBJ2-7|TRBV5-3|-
TGTGCCAGAAGCTTGCTGAGACGTCAGTACTTC
CARSLLRRQYF
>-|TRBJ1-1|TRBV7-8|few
TGTGCCAGCAGCTTAGACCCGGGGTGGAACACTGAAGCTTTCTTT
CASSLDPGWNTEAFF
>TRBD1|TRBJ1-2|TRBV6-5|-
TGTGCCAGCAGCGCTCACAGGGGGCCGGATGGCTACACCTTC
CASSAHRGPDGYTF